A single sample is the source of the 28 T cell receptor beta chains below, sequenced in a study of T cell responses to AZD1222 COVID-19 vaccine. The data were produced by immunoSEQ multiplex PCR, yet TCRdb's version contains in-frame clones alone and is incomplete. The table includes approximately 150,000 clones, around 91% detected once. Specimen: peripheral blood, collected 28 days after the second AZD1222 dose. Receptors originate from an adult who received the AZD1222 COVID-19 vaccine.

The chain recombines TRBV5-4 with TRBJ1-4; weak D call: TRBD1 (5 bases). CDR1 and CDR2 from the germline V gene are SGHNT and YYREEE (reference sequence). Trimming shortened V by 0 bases and J by 8 bases, and 11 bases separated the two germline ends. The CDR3 is made up of 14 amino acids. The CDR3 region has the DNA TGTGCCAGCAGCTTGGATCTGGGGCGGGAAAAACTGTTTTTT. The encoded protein is CASSLDLGREKLFF.

The chain links TRBV7-2 to TRBJ1-2; 7 positions match TRBD1. The CDR3 runs 14 residues. V lost 1 base and J lost 8; bases outside the gene matches: 7. Germline V CDR1 and CDR2: SGHTA, FQGNSA. The CDR3, as DNA: TGTGCCAGCAGCTTAGGAGGGGGCGGCGGCGGCTACACCTTC. Translated, it gives CASSLGGGGGGYTF. Full variable domain (remainder filled in from reference TRBV7-2 and TRBJ1-2): GAGVSQSPSNKVTEKGKDVELRCDPISGHTALYWYRQSLGQGLEFLIYFQGNSAPDKSGLPSDRFSAERTGGSVSTLTIQRTQQEDSAVYLCASSLGGGGGGYTFGSGTRLTVV.

The J gene is TRBJ2-7, the V gene TRBV28; 9 bases are a match to TRBD1. The junction had 9 bases not matched to a gene; V was cut back by 6 bases and J by 6 bases. This CDR3 has 14 residues. From germline, CDR1 is MDHEN and CDR2 SYDVKM. The CDR3 reads CASSLPGQGAEQYV. The CDR3 DNA reads as TGTGCCAGCAGCCTCCCGGGACAGGGTGCCGAGCAGTACGTC.

This clone has just one count. V gene TRBV19 combines with J gene TRBJ1-2; TRBD1 is a possible D gene (6 bases). V was cut by 6 bases and J by 5 bases, with 22 bases left in between. The CDR3 runs 16 residues. CDR1 is LNHDA and CDR2 is SQIVND in the germline V gene (reference sequence). In nucleotides, the CDR3 is TGTGCCAGTAGGCCAAATGCGGCCAGGGGAAATTATGGCTACACCTTC. Its translation: CASRPNAARGNYGYTF.

The count of this clone is one. CDR3 residues: CASSLILSSYNSPLHF. CDR3 nucleotides: TGTGCCAGCAGTTTAATACTGAGCTCCTATAATTCACCCCTCCACTTT. This sequence joins TRBV28 and TRBJ1-6; D is ambiguous. There are 16 residues in the CDR3. V shed 2 bases and J shed 0 bases, with 8 bases lying between them. Germline values: CDR1 MDHEN, CDR2 SYDVKM.

V gene TRBV2 combines with J gene TRBJ1-2; D not certain. V was shortened by 2 bases and J by 6 bases, with 13 bases between the two germline ends. The CDR3 is made up of 14 amino acids. The germline V gene has CDR1 SNHLY and CDR2 FYNNEI. CDR3 bases: TGTGCCAGCAGTGAACAGATGGGTATCGATGGCTACACCTTC. Amino acids: CASSEQMGIDGYTF. Variable domain in full (rest from reference TRBV2 and TRBJ1-2): EPEVTQTPSHQVTQMGQEVILRCVPISNHLYFYWYRQILGQKVEFLVSFYNNEISEKSEIFDDQFSVERPDGSNFTLKIRSTKLEDSAMYFCASSEQMGIDGYTFGSGTRLTVV.

The rearrangement uses TRBV3-1 (or the pseudogene TRBV3-2) and TRBJ1-2; TRBD1 is a possible D gene (5 bases). The CDR3 runs to 13 residues. CDR1 is LGHDT, CDR2 YNNKEL, per germline (reference sequence). V lost 2 bases and J 7 bases, leaving 11 bases between the germline ends. CDR3: CASSQLAGSGYTF. Here the CDR3 DNA reads TGTGCCAGCAGCCAACTGGCAGGGAGTGGCTACACCTTC.

The chain combines TRBV9 with TRBJ2-3; no definite D call. This CDR3 is built from 14 residues. The V end was cut by 3 bases, the J end by 2 bases, with 10 bases between. Germline loops: CDR1 SGDLS, CDR2 YYNGEE. The CDR3 loop reads CASSAGGFTDTQYF. CDR3 DNA: TGTGCCAGCAGCGCGGGCGGCTTCACAGATACGCAGTATTTT.

V gene TRBV10-3 combines with J gene TRBJ2-7, with a weak D call TRBD1 (5 bases). The CDR3 is made up of 13 amino acids. Trimming removed 4 bases at V and 5 bases at J, with 12 bases between. The germline V gene encodes CDR1 ENHRY and CDR2 SYGVKD. The DNA for the CDR3 is TGTGCCATCAGTGGGACACCCCGGGACGAGCAGTACGTC. Its translation: CAISGTPRDEQYV.

V usage is TRBV2 and J usage is TRBJ2-5, with 7 bases identical to TRBD1. V was clipped by 7 bases and J by 2 bases; unmatched bases: 7. The germline gives CDR1 SNHLY, CDR2 FYNNEI. The CDR3 sequence is 14 residues long. CDR3 nucleotides: TGTGCCAGCAAAATTCGACAGGGACAAGAGACCCAGTACTTC. It translates to CASKIRQGQETQYF.

This chain's CDR3 is CASSLERGTGYNEQFF. CDR3 sequence (DNA): TGTGCCAGCAGCTTAGAGCGCGGGACAGGGTACAATGAGCAGTTCTTC. The chain recombines TRBV7-2 with TRBJ2-1; 9 bases are a match to TRBD1. Germline V CDR1 and CDR2: SGHTA, FQGNSA. Unmatched junction bases numbered 5, after V lost 1 base and J lost 4 bases. This CDR3 has 16 residues.

The V gene is TRBV19, the J gene TRBJ2-3; D is undetermined. Germline V gene sequence: CDR1 LNHDA, CDR2 SQIVND (reference sequence). The CDR3 extends over 14 amino acids. Trimming took off 9 bases at V and 4 bases at J, with 17 bases between the two ends. DNA for the CDR3: TGTGCCAGCTCCCTATTCTCCCGGTCAGATACGCAGTATTTT. It is translated as CASSLFSRSDTQYF. The full variable domain, rest sourced from reference TRBV19 and TRBJ2-3, is DGGITQSPKYLFRKEGQNVTLSCEQNLNHDAMYWYRQDPGQGLRLIYYSQIVNDFQKGDIAEGYSVSREKKESFPLTVTSAQKNPTAFYLCASSLFSRSDTQYFGPGTRLTVL.

The V gene is TRBV19, the J gene TRBJ1-1, with no clear D. Per the germline V gene, CDR1 is LNHDA and CDR2 is SQIVND (reference sequence). V was shortened by 6 bases and J by 0 bases, with 23 bases between the two germline ends. This CDR3 spans 18 amino acids. The CDR3 DNA is TGTGCCAGTAGGAAATCCCAGACAAGATATCTTATGAACACTGAAGCTTTCTTT. Translating it yields CASRKSQTRYLMNTEAFF.

The CDR3 nucleotides are TGTGCCAGCAGTCCGGGACTTAACAATGAGCAGTTCTTC. Protein sequence: CASSPGLNNEQFF. This chain connects TRBV27 to TRBJ2-1, with D possibly being TRBD2 (6 bases). Germline CDR1 is MNHEY and CDR2 is SMNVEV (reference sequence). This CDR3 is 13 amino acids long. The V end was cut by 5 bases, the J end by 5 bases, with 10 bases between.

This clone came up once. The J gene is TRBJ1-1, the V gene TRBV6-5; tentatively, D is TRBD1 (6 bases). CDR3 length: 14 amino acids. V was shortened by 6 bases and J by 7 bases, with 18 bases between the two germline ends. Germline values: CDR1 MNHEY, CDR2 SVGAGI. The CDR3 bases are TGTGCCAGCAGCCGCTCGGGGGGCGGCGGTGAAGCTTTCTTT. Its translation is CASSRSGGGGEAFF.

This sequence joins TRBV5-4 and TRBJ2-2; 12 positions match TRBD1. The junction had 11 bases not matched to a gene; V was cut back by 4 bases and J by 7 bases. The CDR3 extends over 17 amino acids. The germline gives CDR1 SGHNT, CDR2 YYREEE (reference sequence). CDR3 nucleotide sequence: TGTGCCAGCAGCCGGTACCGGGACAGGGGGCTTGGCGGGGAGCTGTTTTTT. Its translation is CASSRYRDRGLGGELFF.

The V and J genes are TRBV15 and TRBJ2-1, with D unclear. Deletions cut 0 bases from V and 14 bases from J, with 11 bases between. Per the germline V gene, CDR1 is LNHNV and CDR2 is YYDKDF (reference sequence). The CDR3 consists of 12 residues. The CDR3 spells CATSRDGPSKFF. CDR3 nucleotides: TGTGCCACCAGCAGAGATGGGCCGTCGAAGTTCTTC.

The genes are TRBV6-5 and TRBJ2-2; 12 bases fit TRBD1. The CDR3 runs 14 residues. Germline V gene sequence: CDR1 MNHEY, CDR2 SVGAGI. With V trimmed by 6 bases and J by 7 bases, 3 bases remained unmatched. CDR3 in amino acids: CASRGQGANGELFF. CDR3 DNA: TGTGCCAGCAGGGGACAGGGGGCAAACGGGGAGCTGTTTTTT.

This chain links TRBV5-6 with TRBJ1-6, with D possibly being TRBD1 (5 bases). The ends were cut back, 7 bases at V and 7 bases at J, with 21 bases in the middle. The CDR3 covers 16 residues. Germline values: CDR1 SGHDT, CDR2 YYEEEE. The DNA for the CDR3 is TGTGCCAGCCTCAGCACGAAGGGGACTTTCAATTCACCCCTCCACTTT. Residues: CASLSTKGTFNSPLHF.

V and J are TRBV10-3 and TRBJ1-2, with D unclear. The CDR3 has 13 residues. Germline CDR1 is ENHRY and CDR2 is SYGVKD. Deletions cut 3 bases from V and 4 bases from J, with 9 bases between. In nucleotides, the CDR3 is TGTGCCATCAGTGACACAGCAACCTATGGCTACACCTTC. It codes for CAISDTATYGYTF.

The chain has TRBV24-1 and TRBJ2-3, with a weak D call TRBD2 (6 bases). The V end lost 9 bases, the J end lost 0 bases, and 6 bases lay between the germline ends. The CDR3 is 12 residues long. Germline V CDR1 and CDR2: KGHDR, SFDVKD. The CDR3 protein is CATGGSTDTQYF. The CDR3, as DNA: TGTGCCACCGGGGGGAGCACAGATACGCAGTATTTT.

This clone was seen once. The genes are TRBV2 and TRBJ2-5; no clear D gene. CDR3 length: 12 amino acids. Germline V CDR1 and CDR2: SNHLY, FYNNEI. Trimming pared 6 bases from V and 5 bases from J, leaving 10 bases between. CDR3 bases: TGTGCCAGCAGCATTTCTAAGGAGACCCAGTACTTC. Translating it yields CASSISKETQYF.

The genes are TRBV6-1 and TRBJ2-5; D may match TRBD1 or TRBD2 (5 bases each). The CDR3 totals 15 residues. V was trimmed by 0 bases and J by 4 bases, leaving 12 bases between them. The germline gives CDR1 MNHNS, CDR2 SASEGT. The CDR3 nucleotides are TGTGCCAGCAGTGAAGCGCGGTCAGGGAGAGAGACCCAGTACTTC. This codes for CASSEARSGRETQYF.

This rearrangement joins TRBV6-6 to TRBJ1-5, with TRBD1 as a possible D gene (6 bases). This CDR3 is 16 amino acids long. Per the germline V gene, CDR1 is MNHNY and CDR2 is SVGAGI (reference sequence). V was cut by 4 bases and J by 0 bases, with 13 bases left in between. CDR3 sequence reads: CASSSRDTGSNQPQHF. DNA of the CDR3: TGTGCCAGCAGTTCGCGGGACACCGGTAGCAATCAGCCCCAGCATTTT.

The rearrangement uses TRBV7-8 and TRBJ1-5; D is ambiguous. Trimming removed 5 bases from V and 4 bases from J, with 12 bases in between. The V gene's germline CDR1 is SGHVS and CDR2 FQNEAQ. The CDR3 runs to 14 residues. The CDR3 nucleotides are TGTGCCAGCAGCGGCGGACGGCGAAATCAGCCCCAGCATTTT. Protein: CASSGGRRNQPQHF.

The chain carries TRBV27 and TRBJ2-7; no clear D. With 4 bases removed from V and 3 bases from J, the gap between germline ends came to 10 bases. Germline CDR1 and CDR2: MNHEY and SMNVEV (reference sequence). The CDR3 consists of 13 residues. CDR3 sequence: CASSWKGIYEQYF. The CDR3 nucleotides read TGTGCCAGCAGTTGGAAAGGTATCTACGAGCAGTACTTC.

This clone was detected only once. The chain couples TRBV4-2 to TRBJ1-5; weak D call: TRBD1 (5 bases). V lost 3 bases, J lost 5 bases, and 14 bases lay in between. Per germline, CDR1 LGHNA and CDR2 YNFKEQ. This CDR3 comprises 15 residues. The CDR3 region is CASSQEGLQDQPQHF. Here the CDR3 DNA reads TGTGCCAGCAGCCAGGAGGGGCTTCAGGATCAGCCCCAGCATTTT.

This clone has a single count. This chain links TRBV27 with TRBJ2-2; D not certain. Germline CDR1 is MNHEY and CDR2 is SMNVEV (reference sequence). The ends were cut back, 6 bases at V and 1 base at J, with 9 bases in the middle. CDR3 length equals 14 residues. The CDR3 coding sequence is TGTGCCAGCAGACCGTCGGGGAACACCGGGGAGCTGTTTTTT. Its protein is CASRPSGNTGELFF.